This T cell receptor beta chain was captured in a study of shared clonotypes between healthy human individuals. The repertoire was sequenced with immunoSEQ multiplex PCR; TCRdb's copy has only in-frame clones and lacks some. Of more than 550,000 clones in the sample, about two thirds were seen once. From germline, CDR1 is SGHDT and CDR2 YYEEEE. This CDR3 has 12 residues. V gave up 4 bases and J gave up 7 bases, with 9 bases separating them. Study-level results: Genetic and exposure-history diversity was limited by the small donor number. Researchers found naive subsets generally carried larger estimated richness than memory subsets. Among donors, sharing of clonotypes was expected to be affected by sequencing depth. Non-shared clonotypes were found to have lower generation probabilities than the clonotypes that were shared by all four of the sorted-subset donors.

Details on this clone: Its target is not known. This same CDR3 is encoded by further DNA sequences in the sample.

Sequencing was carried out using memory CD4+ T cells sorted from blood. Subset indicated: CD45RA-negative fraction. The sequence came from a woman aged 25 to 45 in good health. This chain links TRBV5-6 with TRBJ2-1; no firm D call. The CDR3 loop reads CASSLVQNEQFF. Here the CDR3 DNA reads TGTGCCAGCAGCCTAGTACAAAATGAGCAGTTCTTC.